This T cell receptor (beta chain) was sequenced for a study of identical twins. CDR1 is MDHEN and CDR2 is SYDVKM in the germline V gene. The CDR3 runs to 15 residues. The germline V and J ends were trimmed by 2 bases and 3 bases, with 10 bases remaining between them. In TCRdb, the 5' RACE reads were re-called with MiXCR into one record per CDR3 protein. The table includes 1.5 million to 2 million distinct CDR3 sequences, around 29% detected once. This clonotype was picked up a small number of times. The material sequenced was cord blood. This TCR came from a newborn girl in good health. The rearrangement joins TRBV28 to TRBJ2-2; a possible D gene is TRBD1 (6 bases). DNA for the CDR3: TGTGCCAGCAGTTTACACAGGGCGTACACCGGGGAGCTGTTTTTT. Translated: CASSLHRAYTGELFF.